Presented here are 15 T cell receptor beta chains from one specimen sequenced in a study of PD-L1 blockade in urothelial cancer. The method was immunoSEQ multiplex PCR; TCRdb's version includes in-frame clones alone and lacks a portion of them. The data hold around 51,000 clones, with approximately 86% observed a single time. The specimen was PBMCs, collected around atezolizumab (anti-PD-L1) treatment. The receptors were gathered from a man in his sixties with urothelial cancer.

The count of this clone is one. The chain is built from TRBV9 and TRBJ2-2, with a possible D match to TRBD2 (6 bases). Germline values: CDR1 SGDLS, CDR2 YYNGEE. Trimming removed 0 bases at V and 2 bases at J, with 8 bases between. The CDR3 has 15 amino acids. Written as DNA, the CDR3 is TGTGCCAGCAGCGTAGTGCGGGGAAACACCGGGGAGCTGTTTTTT. This sequence encodes CASSVVRGNTGELFF.

The chain couples TRBV19 to TRBJ2-4, with 8 bases lining up with TRBD1. With 8 bases clipped from V and 0 bases from J, the junction kept 3 bases outside the gene matches. This CDR3 region has 14 residues. Germline V gives CDR1 LNHDA, CDR2 SQIVND (reference sequence). The CDR3 spells CASGQGGAKNIQYF. DNA of the CDR3: TGTGCCAGTGGACAGGGTGGAGCCAAAAACATTCAGTACTTC.

V gene TRBV7-9 combines with J gene TRBJ2-1; TRBD1 aligns across 9 bases. Germline V gene lookup returns CDR1 SEHNR and CDR2 FQNEAQ (reference sequence). V was clipped by 5 bases and J by 15 bases; unmatched bases: 11. This CDR3 is built from 13 residues. The CDR3 nucleotides read TGTGCCAGCAGCGAAACCTCGGGGACAGGGAGGTTCTTC. Protein: CASSETSGTGRFF.

The gene calls are TRBV2 and TRBJ2-7; D remains ambiguous. The CDR3 length is 14 residues. The germline V and J ends were trimmed by 7 bases and 5 bases, with 18 bases remaining between them. Germline CDR1 SNHLY, CDR2 FYNNEI. CDR3 bases: TGTGCCAGCAAGCTCGTTAGTCAAGTCCACGAGCAGTACTTC. Translated: CASKLVSQVHEQYF. Full variable domain (missing parts from reference TRBV2 and TRBJ2-7): EPEVTQTPSHQVTQMGQEVILRCVPISNHLYFYWYRQILGQKVEFLVSFYNNEISEKSEIFDDQFSVERPDGSNFTLKIRSTKLEDSAMYFCASKLVSQVHEQYFGPGTRLTVT.

The CDR3 coding sequence is TGCGCCAGCAGCCAAGATCCAAGCGTCAGCACAGATACGCAGTATTTT. Translated: CASSQDPSVSTDTQYF. The gene calls are TRBV4-3 and TRBJ2-3; D remains ambiguous. The CDR3 runs 16 residues. CDR1 and CDR2 from the germline V gene are LGHNA and YSLEER. Deletions cut 0 bases from V and 0 bases from J, with 10 bases between.

The chain recombines TRBV18 with TRBJ1-1, with D possibly matching TRBD1 (5 bases). V was clipped by 6 bases and J by 8 bases, with 13 bases between them. Germline CDR1 KGHSH, CDR2 LQKENI. The CDR3 is 12 amino acids. The CDR3: CASSRFDREAFF. Here the CDR3 DNA reads TGTGCCAGCTCGCGTTTCGACAGAGAAGCTTTCTTT.

The chain has TRBV9 and TRBJ1-5; D unresolved. The germline CDR1 and CDR2 sequences are SGDLS and YYNGEE. Trimming cost V 4 bases and J 9 bases, with 5 bases left between them. There are 10 residues in the CDR3. CDR3 DNA sequence: TGTGCCAGCAGCCCTCCGCCCCAGCATTTT. It codes for CASSPPPQHF.

The chain carries TRBV10-1 and TRBJ2-1; D is possibly TRBD2 (6 bases). There are 15 residues in the CDR3. Per the germline V gene, CDR1 is WNHNN and CDR2 is SYGVQD (reference sequence). Trimming took 7 bases from V and 4 from J, leaving 17 bases between them. As DNA, the CDR3 is TGCGCCAGCACCGAAGGAGGGAATAATTACAATGAGCAGTTCTTC. It translates to CASTEGGNNYNEQFF.

V is TRBV30 and J is TRBJ2-7, with D perhaps matching TRBD2 (5 bases). Germline V gene lookup returns CDR1 GTSNPN and CDR2 SVGIG (reference sequence). CDR3 length equals 13 residues. The V gene lost 6 bases and the J gene lost 3 bases, with 15 bases spanning the gap. CDR3 sequence reads: CACQAGPLYEQYF. In nucleotides, the CDR3 is TGTGCCTGCCAGGCGGGCCCCCTCTACGAGCAGTACTTC.

The rearrangement joins TRBV7-2 to TRBJ2-5, with TRBD1 matching over 8 bases. Germline trimming cut 5 bases from V and 4 bases from J; bases unmatched to any gene: 6. This CDR3 contains 14 residues. The germline V gene encodes CDR1 SGHTA and CDR2 FQGNSA. CDR3 nucleotide sequence: TGTGCCAGCAGCCCCGAGGACAGGGTAGAGACCCAGTACTTC. Its translation: CASSPEDRVETQYF.

This clone has a handful of counts. The V call is TRBV5-1, the J call TRBJ1-1; possibly TRBD1 for D (6 bases). This CDR3 contains 13 residues. CDR1 SGHRS and CDR2 YFSETQ come from the germline V gene. V lost 5 bases and J lost 5, with 13 bases in between. The DNA for the CDR3 is TGCGCCAGCAGTGGCCAAGGGGGTACTGAAGCTTTCTTT. Its translation is CASSGQGGTEAFF.

The chain is built from TRBV19 and TRBJ2-2; D perhaps matches TRBD1 (6 bases). Germline loops: CDR1 LNHDA, CDR2 SQIVND (reference sequence). The CDR3 extends over 16 amino acids. V was shortened by 6 bases and J by 2 bases, with 16 bases between the two germline ends. CDR3 sequence: CASRTYRDKNTGELFF. In nucleotides, the CDR3 is TGTGCCAGTAGAACTTACCGGGACAAAAACACCGGGGAGCTGTTTTTT.

The chain has TRBV6-6 and TRBJ1-2, with 9 nucleotides matching TRBD1. Germline CDR1 and CDR2: MNHNY and SVGAGI (reference sequence). This CDR3 spans 15 amino acids. The ends lost 3 bases at V and 5 bases at J; junction bases unmatched: 7. The DNA of the CDR3 is TGTGCCAGCAGTTATTCGTCCGGGACAGGGTATGGCTACACCTTC. Translated: CASSYSSGTGYGYTF.

The V call is TRBV6-6, the J call TRBJ2-7; tentative D call: TRBD2 (5 bases). Germline lookup yields CDR1 MNHNY and CDR2 SVGAGI (reference sequence). Trimming took off 6 bases at V and 4 bases at J, with 13 bases between the two ends. CDR3 length: 13 residues. CDR3 DNA sequence: TGTGCCAGCAGCCCCGCCGGGGAATACGAGCAGTACTTC. It specifies CASSPAGEYEQYF.

The V and J genes are TRBV5-5 and TRBJ1-6; D is possibly TRBD1 (5 bases). V lost 2 bases to trimming and J lost 9 bases, with 12 bases between them. Germline CDR1 SGHKS, CDR2 YYEKEE (reference sequence). The CDR3 covers 14 residues. Written as DNA, the CDR3 is TGTGCCAGCAGCTTTCAGGGTACAAGTTCACCCCTCCACTTT. It is translated as CASSFQGTSSPLHF.